Below, 26 T cell receptor beta chains from the same sample are listed, as sequenced in a study of response to subunit inactivated influenza vaccine. TCRdb re-called the RT-PCR reads with MiXCR, one entry per CDR3 protein. The repertoire holds 550,000 to 800,000 distinct CDR3 sequences, with roughly 14% as singletons. The source material was PBMCs from blood, sampled roughly 15 days before vaccination. Receptors were obtained from a man aged 45-65 years who received an inactivated influenza vaccine.

This clonotype appeared a few times. The chain has TRBV28 and TRBJ2-1, with TRBD2 identical over 7 bases. Germline V gene lookup returns CDR1 MDHEN and CDR2 SYDVKM. This CDR3 is built from 18 residues. Unmatched junction bases numbered 13, after V lost 3 bases and J lost 2 bases. CDR3 residues: CASSFRGIVAGAYNEQFF. The CDR3 DNA reads as TGTGCCAGCAGTTTTCGGGGGATCGTGGCGGGAGCCTACAATGAGCAGTTCTTC. Full variable domain (remainder filled in from reference TRBV28 and TRBJ2-1): DVKVTQSSRYLVKRTGEKVFLECVQDMDHENMFWYRQDPGLGLRLIYFSYDVKMKEKGDIPEGYSVSREKKERFSLILESASTNQTSMYLCASSFRGIVAGAYNEQFFGPGTRLTVL.

The chain recombines TRBV19 with TRBJ2-1; 12 bases align to TRBD1. There are 17 residues in the CDR3. Germline-derived CDR1 and CDR2 are LNHDA and SQIVND (reference sequence). V lost 3 bases, J lost 6 bases, and 9 bases stayed unmatched. For the CDR3, the DNA is TGTGCCAGTAGTATTAATCGGGGACAGGGGGCACGCAATGAGCAGTTCTTC. It yields the protein CASSINRGQGARNEQFF.

The rearrangement links TRBV20-1 to TRBJ2-5, with 8 nucleotides matching TRBD2. J lost 4 bases, V lost 7 bases, and 11 bases had no gene match. The CDR3 is 14 residues long. Per germline, CDR1 DFQATT and CDR2 SNEGSKA (reference sequence). DNA for the CDR3: TGCAGTGTTCCTATCCCGGGAGGGCGAGAGACCCAGTACTTC. Translation gives CSVPIPGGRETQYF.

This clonotype was counted only a few times. The rearrangement links TRBV5-6 to TRBJ2-3; D remains unclear. The CDR3 length is 15 residues. Germline CDR1 SGHDT, CDR2 YYEEEE. Trimming removed 1 base at V and 0 bases at J, with 9 bases between. CDR3 in amino acids: CASSLYHGSTDTQYF. The CDR3 nucleotides are TGTGCCAGCAGCTTGTACCACGGAAGCACAGATACGCAGTATTTT.

This clonotype occurred a few times. This chain links TRBV20-1 with TRBJ2-7; TRBD2 aligns across 7 bases. Germline V CDR1 and CDR2: DFQATT, SNEGSKA (reference sequence). J gave up 5 bases and V 0 bases, and 7 bases lay outside the gene matches. The CDR3 extends over 14 amino acids. In DNA, the CDR3 is TGCAGTGCTAGAGATGAAGCGGGGAGGAACGAGCAGTACTTC. Translation: CSARDEAGRNEQYF.

This clonotype turned up a few times. The J gene is TRBJ1-1, the V gene TRBV5-1; 7 bases agree with TRBD1. The CDR3 is 15 residues long. V shed 4 bases, J shed 0 bases, and the junction held 6 bases outside the gene matches. Germline V gene data show CDR1 as SGHRS and CDR2 as YFSETQ. The CDR3: CASSGPGQMNTEAFF. In DNA, the CDR3 is TGCGCCAGCAGCGGCCCGGGACAGATGAACACTGAAGCTTTCTTT.

This clonotype showed up just a few times. The chain carries TRBV5-6 and TRBJ2-1; a weak D match, TRBD2 (5 bases). Trimming took off 0 bases at V and 7 bases at J, with 11 bases between the two ends. The CDR3 totals 14 residues. Germline CDR1 reads SGHDT; CDR2 reads YYEEEE. The CDR3 protein is CASSLGLAVNEQFF. The CDR3 region has the DNA TGTGCCAGCAGCTTGGGTCTAGCAGTTAATGAGCAGTTCTTC.

Many counts were recorded for this clonotype. The chain has TRBV3-1 and TRBJ2-5; no firm D call. The CDR3 extends over 14 amino acids. Trimming took off 0 bases at V and 2 bases at J, with 7 bases between the two ends. Germline-derived CDR1 and CDR2 are LGHDT and YNNKEL (reference sequence). CDR3 DNA sequence: TGTGCCAGCAGCCAAGACCGTGTTCAAGAGACCCAGTACTTC. Protein sequence: CASSQDRVQETQYF.

This clonotype has more than one count but fewer than ten. The chain carries TRBV2 and TRBJ2-3; D is perhaps TRBD2 (7 bases). The CDR3 has 13 residues. Trimming pared 8 bases from V and 4 bases from J, leaving 13 bases between. Germline lookup yields CDR1 SNHLY and CDR2 FYNNEI. As DNA, the CDR3 is TGTGCCAGCGGGGGGGCAGGCCCAGATACGCAGTATTTT. Translation gives CASGGAGPDTQYF.

This clonotype has at least ten counts. The V and J genes are TRBV10-3 and TRBJ2-1, with D possibly matching TRBD1 (6 bases). This CDR3 comprises 14 residues. The germline V and J ends were trimmed by 6 bases and 2 bases, with 11 bases remaining between them. The V gene's germline CDR1 is ENHRY and CDR2 SYGVKD. This CDR3 reads CAIRLPGAYNEQFF. In DNA, the CDR3 is TGTGCCATCAGACTTCCAGGGGCCTACAATGAGCAGTTCTTC.

The table lists this clonotype with many counts. The genes are TRBV4-2 and TRBJ1-1; D perhaps matches TRBD1 (6 bases). The germline V and J ends were trimmed by 4 bases and 1 base, with 10 bases remaining between them. The CDR3 totals 14 residues. Germline CDR1 and CDR2: LGHNA and YNFKEQ. Written as DNA, the CDR3 is TGTGCCAGCAGCCTGGGACATCCGAACACTGAAGCTTTCTTT. It codes for CASSLGHPNTEAFF.

This clonotype was recorded many times. The genes are TRBV7-2 and TRBJ1-2, with TRBD1 as a possible D gene (6 bases). CDR1 is SGHTA, CDR2 FQGNSA, per germline. The V end lost 7 bases, the J end lost 2 bases, and 11 bases lay between the germline ends. The length of the CDR3 is 13 residues. CDR3 coding DNA: TGTGCCAGCACCCCGGGACACAACTATGGCTACACCTTC. Translated, it gives CASTPGHNYGYTF.

V is TRBV20-1 and J is TRBJ2-1; 11 nucleotides agree with TRBD2. The CDR3 loop spans 17 amino acids. The V segment lost 7 bases and the J segment 1 base; nucleotides outside the gene matches: 12. Germline V CDR1 and CDR2: DFQATT, SNEGSKA (reference sequence). Here the CDR3 DNA reads TGCAGTGTCTGGGGTAGCGGGAGGGCTAGGTCCTACAATGAGCAGTTCTTC. Its protein is CSVWGSGRARSYNEQFF.

This clonotype was seen only a few times. This rearrangement joins TRBV6-2 or TRBV6-3 to TRBJ2-7; D is undetermined. The germline V gene encodes CDR1 MNHEY and CDR2 SVGEGT. V was cut by 2 bases and J by 2 bases, with 10 bases left in between. The CDR3 is 14 amino acids. The CDR3 loop reads CASSYQTETYEQYF. In DNA form, the CDR3 reads TGTGCCAGCAGTTACCAGACGGAAACCTACGAGCAGTACTTC.

This clonotype appeared a few times. This CDR3 reads CASGRGGGEKLFF. The CDR3 DNA is TGCGCCAGCGGGAGAGGGGGCGGTGAAAAACTGTTTTTT. This chain connects TRBV4-3 to TRBJ1-4; TRBD1 agrees at 7 bases. Germline CDR1 LGHNA, CDR2 YSLEER. After removal of 8 bases from V and 7 bases from J, the junction contained 7 bases not matched to a gene. The CDR3 is 13 amino acids.

This clonotype was counted ten times or more. The chain employs TRBV20-1 and TRBJ2-7, with a weak D call TRBD2 (7 bases). CDR1 and CDR2 (germline): DFQATT, SNEGSKA (reference sequence). CDR3 length equals 15 residues. V shed 5 bases and J shed 2 bases, with 19 bases lying between them. CDR3 nucleotide sequence: TGCAGTGCTCTTAATTCGGGGGCGGGAGCCTACGAGCAGTACTTC. Translating gives CSALNSGAGAYEQYF.

This chain connects TRBV7-8 to TRBJ2-2, with 8 bases that match TRBD1. The CDR3 totals 15 residues. The germline gives CDR1 SGHVS, CDR2 FQNEAQ. V dropped 5 bases and J dropped 6; count of bases not matched to a gene: 8. CDR3: CASSPYRTGSGELFF. In nucleotides, the CDR3 is TGTGCCAGCAGCCCCTACCGGACAGGGTCCGGGGAGCTGTTTTTT.

The table lists this clonotype with a count of one. One end of the junction does not line up with germline, which may come from a read error. This chain connects TRBV20-1 to TRBJ2-7, with D unresolved. Germline lookup yields CDR1 DFQATT and CDR2 SNEGSKA (reference sequence). This CDR3 spans 10 amino acids. In DNA, the CDR3 is TGCAGTGTCCAGTCCTACAAGCAGTACTTC. Its translation: CSVQSYKQYF.

The chain carries TRBV5-5 and TRBJ1-1; unclear D gene. V was cut by 0 bases and J by 1 base, with 16 bases left in between. CDR1 is SGHKS, CDR2 YYEKEE, per germline (reference sequence). The CDR3 loop spans 17 amino acids. The CDR3 reads CASSLALSLARNTEAFF. The DNA of the CDR3 is TGTGCCAGCAGCTTGGCCCTGTCTCTGGCACGGAACACTGAAGCTTTCTTT.

CDR3 amino acids: CASSLGTGGGYNEQFF. The CDR3 DNA reads TGCGCCAGCAGCTTAGGGACAGGGGGCGGGTACAATGAGCAGTTCTTC. The chain carries TRBV5-1 and TRBJ2-1; TRBD1 matches 12 bases. Per germline, CDR1 SGHRS and CDR2 YFSETQ. The junction had 4 bases not matched to a gene; V was cut back by 2 bases and J by 4 bases. CDR3 size: 16 residues.

This clonotype was observed a handful of times. The chain employs TRBV5-5 and TRBJ2-7; 8 bases match TRBD1. Germline V gene lookup returns CDR1 SGHKS and CDR2 YYEKEE (reference sequence). This CDR3 spans 16 amino acids. Unmatched junction bases numbered 10, after V lost 5 bases and J lost 0 bases. CDR3 residues: CASRPEGTGISYEQYF. As DNA, the CDR3 is TGTGCCAGCAGACCCGAGGGGACAGGAATCTCCTACGAGCAGTACTTC.

Ten or more counts support this clonotype. V gene TRBV3-1 combines with J gene TRBJ2-3; 11 bases align to TRBD2. This CDR3 comprises 15 residues. Germline assignment: CDR1 LGHDT and CDR2 YNNKEL (reference sequence). V was clipped by 3 bases and J by 4 bases; unmatched bases: 3. The chain's CDR3 is CASSQGLAAADTQYF. The CDR3 DNA reads TGTGCCAGCAGCCAGGGACTAGCGGCTGCAGATACGCAGTATTTT.

This clonotype showed up just a few times. The V call is TRBV3-1, the J call TRBJ2-3; 7 bases are shared with TRBD1. Germline V lookup: CDR1 LGHDT, CDR2 YNNKEL (reference sequence). The CDR3 has 17 amino acids. J gave up 4 bases and V 1 base, and 11 bases lay outside the gene matches. The CDR3 DNA follows: TGTGCCAGCAGCCAAGCGAGGGGGCGCATTGTTGCAGATACGCAGTATTTT. Protein: CASSQARGRIVADTQYF.

This clonotype has only a few counts. This chain connects TRBV6-2 or TRBV6-3 to TRBJ2-1; 9 positions agree with TRBD2. Trimming at V came to 3 bases and at J to 7 bases, leaving 4 bases not matched to a gene. There are 14 residues in the CDR3. Germline CDR1 reads MNHEY; CDR2 reads SVGEGT. CDR3 sequence: CASSYSGSVNEQFF. The CDR3 coding sequence is TGTGCCAGCAGTTATAGCGGGAGTGTGAATGAGCAGTTCTTC.

The chain is built from TRBV12-3 or TRBV12-4 and TRBJ1-1; D not certain. There are 15 residues in the CDR3. Trimming removed 8 bases at V and 5 bases at J, with 21 bases between. DNA for the CDR3: TGTGCCAGCGGGCCTGGTCGGCCCCTTAGGACTGAAGCTTTCTTT. Amino acids: CASGPGRPLRTEAFF.

The table lists this clonotype with a few counts. The J gene is TRBJ2-7, the V gene TRBV7-9, with a tentative D call TRBD2 (6 bases). Germline V gives CDR1 SEHNR, CDR2 FQNEAQ (reference sequence). V was clipped by 8 bases and J by 2 bases, with 16 bases between them. The CDR3 contains 14 residues. The CDR3 DNA sequence: TGTGCCAGCTTGGGGGGTCCAAGACCCTACGAGCAGTACTTC. Its translation: CASLGGPRPYEQYF.